Listed here are 9 T cell receptor beta chains from one sample, sequenced in a study of blood T cell dynamics during melanoma immunotherapy (dated by TCRdb to the early 2020s). The sample's time point, from its label and the paper: pre-treatment baseline. Library preparation used the immunoSEQ multiplex PCR assay. The immuneACCESS repertoire file appears here via TCRdb, limited to in-frame rearrangements. These files lack a portion of the clones; in checked studies, under half of the deficit traces to unresolved V genes, and the cause of the others is not known. The sample table lists nearly 25,000 clones, around 90% of them with a count of one. The top ten clonotypes cover around 4.2% of the sample. Material: blood, obtained from a patient treated with checkpoint blockade. These TCRs come from a human donor with melanoma.

The chain couples TRBV5-1 to TRBJ2-7; 9 bases match TRBD1. CDR1 SGHRS and CDR2 YFSETQ come from the germline V gene. This CDR3 comprises 15 residues. The trim removed 0 bases at V and 3 bases at J, leaving 4 bases unmatched. The CDR3: CASSLGGTGLYEQYF. CDR3 nucleotide sequence: TGCGCCAGCAGCTTGGGGGGGACAGGGCTCTACGAGCAGTACTTC.

The count of this clone is one. V usage is TRBV7-3 and J usage is TRBJ1-1; D gene ambiguous. CDR3 length: 14 amino acids. Trimming stripped 7 bases from V and 0 bases from J, with 12 bases between. Per germline, CDR1 SGHTA and CDR2 FQGTGA. CDR3 loop: CASTPSRLNTEAFF. The DNA of the CDR3 is TGTGCCAGCACCCCCTCGCGACTGAACACTGAAGCTTTCTTT.

V gene TRBV5-4 combines with J gene TRBJ1-4, with TRBD1 matching 10 bases. The CDR3 is 15 residues long. Germline assignment: CDR1 SGHNT and CDR2 YYREEE (reference sequence). J was trimmed by 8 bases and V by 3 bases; bases with no gene match: 7. The CDR3 region has the DNA TGTGCCAGCAGCTCGGGACAGGGGAGGAGCGAAAAACTGTTTTTT. Residues: CASSSGQGRSEKLFF. The variable domain in full, with the rest retrieved from reference TRBV5-4 and TRBJ1-4, is ETGVTQSPTHLIKTRGQQVTLRCSSQSGHNTVSWYQQALGQGPQFIFQYYREEENGRGNFPPRFSGLQFPNYSSELNVNALELDDSALYLCASSSGQGRSEKLFFGSGTQLSVL.

The chain recombines TRBV7-8 with TRBJ2-7; 10 bases align to TRBD1. V lost 8 bases, J lost 3 bases, and 7 bases stayed unmatched. Germline CDR1 SGHVS, CDR2 FQNEAQ. The CDR3 is made up of 14 amino acids. CDR3 in amino acids: CASSTGQGYYEQYF. CDR3 coding DNA: TGTGCCAGCTCCACGGGACAGGGGTACTACGAGCAGTACTTC.

This chain links TRBV27 with TRBJ2-1, with 11 bases that match TRBD2. CDR1 is MNHEY, CDR2 SMNVEV, per germline (reference sequence). The CDR3 covers 15 residues. Unmatched junction bases numbered 4, after V lost 5 bases and J lost 4 bases. CDR3 residues: CASSPGLAVYNEQFF. The CDR3 nucleotides are TGTGCCAGCAGTCCGGGACTAGCGGTTTACAATGAGCAGTTCTTC.

The chain couples TRBV28 to TRBJ1-2, with D perhaps TRBD1 (5 bases). This CDR3 region has 13 residues. V shed 8 bases and J shed 7 bases, with 17 bases lying between them. Germline V gene lookup returns CDR1 MDHEN and CDR2 SYDVKM. The CDR3 region is CASLGRGRGGYTF. The DNA of the CDR3 is TGTGCCAGCTTAGGCCGGGGAAGGGGTGGCTACACCTTC.

V and J are TRBV4-1 and TRBJ1-4, with D unresolved. V lost 2 bases and J 5 bases, leaving 6 bases between the germline ends. Germline V gene data show CDR1 as MGHRA and CDR2 as YSYEKL. The CDR3 is 13 residues long. The CDR3: CASSQLPNEKLFF. The DNA of the CDR3 is TGCGCCAGCAGCCAACTCCCCAATGAAAAACTGTTTTTT.

The V call is TRBV9, the J call TRBJ1-2; D might be TRBD1 (6 bases). CDR1 and CDR2 (germline): SGDLS, YYNGEE. This CDR3 contains 12 residues. The V end lost 2 bases, the J end lost 8 bases, and 10 bases lay between the germline ends. In nucleotides, the CDR3 is TGTGCCAGCAGCGTTACAGGGACCGGCTACACCTTC. Its translation is CASSVTGTGYTF. Supplemented by reference TRBV9 and TRBJ1-2, the full variable domain reads DSGVTQTPKHLITATGQRVTLRCSPRSGDLSVYWYQQSLDQGLQFLIQYYNGEERAKGNILERFSAQQFPDLHSELNLSSLELGDSALYFCASSVTGTGYTFGSGTRLTVV.

On this clone itself: A read error may account for a junction end that differs from germline. The J gene is TRBJ1-1, the V gene TRBV6-1; 9 bases map to TRBD1. This CDR3 spans 13 amino acids. Germline V gene lookup returns CDR1 MNHNS and CDR2 SASEGT. The CDR3 bases are TGTGCCAGCAGTAACCGGGACAGGGCTGTTCTAGTCTTT. Protein: CASSNRDRAVLVF.